The 26 T cell receptor beta chains given below trace back to one sample, sequenced in a study of T cell responses to AZD1222 COVID-19 vaccine. Sequencing used immunoSEQ multiplex PCR; TCRdb keeps in-frame clones, though not all of them. Of tens of thousands of clones listed, nearly 90% are singletons. Sequenced material: peripheral blood, taken on day 0 of AZD1222 vaccination. These receptors were obtained from an adult in good health.

This clone was picked up a small number of times. The J gene is TRBJ2-7, the V gene TRBV6-4; TRBD2 might be the D (6 bases). From germline, CDR1 is MRHNA and CDR2 SNTAGT. V lost 6 bases and J lost 3, with 15 bases in between. The CDR3 consists of 14 residues. The CDR3 sequence is CASRDKRRDYEQYF. As DNA, the CDR3 is TGTGCCAGCAGGGACAAGCGGAGGGACTACGAGCAGTACTTC.

The rearrangement links TRBV5-1 to TRBJ2-2, with 7 positions matching TRBD1. V trimming: 0 bases; J trimming: 7 bases; junction bases outside the gene matches: 3. The CDR3 length is 14 residues. Germline lookup yields CDR1 SGHRS and CDR2 YFSETQ. In DNA, the CDR3 is TGCGCCAGCAGCTTGGACAGGGGAGACGGGGAGCTGTTTTTT. Translated, it gives CASSLDRGDGELFF.

The chain employs TRBV4-2 and TRBJ1-6; 7 positions agree with TRBD1. CDR3 length: 16 amino acids. The V gene's germline CDR1 is LGHNA and CDR2 YNFKEQ. Trimming removed 0 bases from V and 7 bases from J; junction bases left unmatched: 6. The CDR3 loop is CASSQDTGEWNSPLHF. The CDR3 nucleotides read TGTGCCAGCAGCCAAGATACAGGGGAATGGAATTCACCCCTCCACTTT.

The V and J genes are TRBV4-1 and TRBJ1-3; TRBD1 might be the D (6 bases). Germline CDR1 reads MGHRA; CDR2 reads YSYEKL. The CDR3 has 20 amino acids. V dropped 3 bases and J dropped 0 bases, with 24 bases sitting between them. The CDR3 DNA is TGCGCCAGCAGCCACCGAAGGATAAAGGGGGACGTTGACTCTGGAAACACCATATATTTT. This translates into CASSHRRIKGDVDSGNTIYF.

This chain joins TRBV27 and TRBJ2-3, with TRBD2 matching 9 bases. This CDR3 region has 14 residues. The V gene's germline CDR1 is MNHEY and CDR2 SMNVEV (reference sequence). V was clipped by 2 bases and J by 3 bases; unmatched bases: 0. CDR3 loop: CASSLLAGTDTQYF. In DNA, the CDR3 is TGTGCCAGCAGTTTACTAGCGGGGACAGATACGCAGTATTTT.

The chain couples TRBV5-1 to TRBJ1-3, with D maybe TRBD1 (5 bases). Trimming shortened V by 3 bases and J by 2 bases, and 9 bases separated the two germline ends. The CDR3 has 14 amino acids. CDR1 is SGHRS and CDR2 is YFSETQ in the germline V gene. CDR3 nucleotides: TGCGCCAGCAGCTCCGGGACTCCTGGAAACACCATATATTTT. Translated, it gives CASSSGTPGNTIYF.

The rearrangement links TRBV6-2 or TRBV6-3 to TRBJ1-2, with D possibly being TRBD1 (5 bases). Germline V gives CDR1 MNHEY, CDR2 SVGEGT. This CDR3 is built from 12 residues. V gave up 5 bases and J gave up 5 bases, with 9 bases separating them. The CDR3 nucleotides are TGTGCCAGCAGTACAGGAGCATATGGCTACACCTTC. Protein sequence: CASSTGAYGYTF.

Turning to this clone: The germline gene is not matched at one end of the junction; a read error may be the cause. The chain joins TRBV2 to TRBJ1-6; D might be TRBD1 (5 bases). CDR3 length equals 11 residues. Per germline, CDR1 SNHLY and CDR2 FYNNEI. The CDR3 spells CASSDRWDLAF. Here the CDR3 DNA reads TGTGCCAGCAGTGACCGGTGGGACCTGGCCTTT.

This clone was counted only a few times. The chain links TRBV4-1 to TRBJ2-3, with no clear D. Trimming pared 0 bases from V and 7 bases from J, leaving 5 bases between. This CDR3 region has 12 residues. CDR1 and CDR2 (germline): MGHRA, YSYEKL. Here the CDR3 reads CASSQEGNTQYF. DNA for the CDR3: TGCGCCAGCAGCCAAGAGGGAAATACGCAGTATTTT.

The V and J genes are TRBV28 and TRBJ1-5, with D possibly matching TRBD1 (5 bases). The V gene lost 1 base and the J gene lost 3 bases, with 7 bases spanning the gap. Germline CDR1 MDHEN, CDR2 SYDVKM. The CDR3 sequence is 14 residues long. In nucleotides, the CDR3 is TGTGCCAGCAGTTTATCAGGGCTCAATCAGCCCCAGCATTTT. Protein sequence: CASSLSGLNQPQHF.

In this sample, this clone turned up a few times. This chain joins TRBV19 and TRBJ1-1; maybe TRBD1 (5 bases). Germline V gene sequence: CDR1 LNHDA, CDR2 SQIVND (reference sequence). The CDR3 runs to 13 residues. V was shortened by 10 bases and J by 4 bases, with 16 bases between the two germline ends. The CDR3 DNA sequence: TGTGCCACTAGAGAGGGGATCGGCACTGAAGCTTTCTTT. Translated, it gives CATREGIGTEAFF.

This chain uses TRBV10-3 with TRBJ1-1, with unresolved D. Trimming pared 3 bases from V and 3 bases from J, leaving 5 bases between. The CDR3 runs 12 residues. The germline gives CDR1 ENHRY, CDR2 SYGVKD. The CDR3 DNA sequence: TGTGCCATCAGTGACGGAGACACTGAAGCTTTCTTT. Encoded protein: CAISDGDTEAFF.

The rearrangement joins TRBV4-2 to TRBJ2-2; D remains ambiguous. Germline CDR1 LGHNA, CDR2 YNFKEQ. Trimming removed 0 bases from V and 6 bases from J, with 5 bases in between. The CDR3 sequence is 13 residues long. The CDR3 reads CASSQDGAGELFF. Here the CDR3 DNA reads TGTGCCAGCAGCCAAGATGGTGCCGGGGAGCTGTTTTTT.

The chain is built from TRBV12-5 and TRBJ1-1; tentatively, D is TRBD1 (5 bases). The CDR3 is made up of 14 amino acids. V lost 0 bases and J 1 base, leaving 6 bases between the germline ends. Germline V gene lookup returns CDR1 LGHNT and CDR2 FRNRAP. The CDR3 spells CASGLVGTNTEAFF. Here the CDR3 DNA reads TGTGCTAGTGGTTTGGTAGGGACGAACACTGAAGCTTTCTTT. Drawing the rest from reference TRBV12-5 and TRBJ1-1, the complete variable domain is DARVTQTPRHKVTEMGQEVTMRCQPILGHNTVFWYRQTMMQGLELLAYFRNRAPLDDSGMPKDRFSAEMPDATLATLKIQPSEPRDSAVYFCASGLVGTNTEAFFGQGTRLTVV.

The rearrangement joins TRBV7-2 to TRBJ1-4, with TRBD1 matching 7 bases. V shed 5 bases, J shed 8 bases, and the junction held 8 bases outside the gene matches. The CDR3 spans 14 residues. Germline lookup yields CDR1 SGHTA and CDR2 FQGNSA. CDR3 amino acids: CASSLTGVGEKLFF. CDR3 bases: TGTGCCAGCAGCCTCACAGGGGTTGGGGAAAAACTGTTTTTT.

The rearrangement joins TRBV28 to TRBJ1-2; a weak D match, TRBD1 (5 bases). Germline CDR1 MDHEN, CDR2 SYDVKM. This CDR3 comprises 18 residues. Trimming shortened V by 4 bases and J by 5 bases, and 26 bases separated the two germline ends. The CDR3 spells CASSSTSSPRGTFYGYTF. In DNA, the CDR3 is TGTGCCAGCAGTTCAACCTCCTCCCCTCGGGGGACCTTTTATGGCTACACCTTC.

The chain employs TRBV27 and TRBJ2-7, with D tentatively TRBD1 or TRBD2 (5 bases each). The CDR3 totals 14 residues. In germline, CDR1 is MNHEY, CDR2 SMNVEV (reference sequence). V lost 5 bases to trimming and J lost 2 bases, with 13 bases between them. This CDR3 is CASSTTGTAYEQYF. The CDR3 region has the DNA TGTGCCAGCAGTACGACCGGGACGGCCTACGAGCAGTACTTC.

This chain's CDR3 is CASSLSKDRVYEQYF. The CDR3 coding sequence is TGTGCCAGTAGCCTATCTAAGGACAGGGTCTACGAGCAGTACTTC. The gene calls are TRBV19 and TRBJ2-7; 8 bases are shared with TRBD1. The junction had 10 bases not matched to a gene; V was cut back by 6 bases and J by 3 bases. Germline V gene lookup returns CDR1 LNHDA and CDR2 SQIVND (reference sequence). The CDR3 spans 15 residues.

V usage is TRBV7-2 and J usage is TRBJ2-1; a weak D match, TRBD1 (6 bases). Germline V gene lookup returns CDR1 SGHTA and CDR2 FQGNSA. V lost 1 base to trimming and J lost 6 bases, with 7 bases between them. The CDR3 is 13 amino acids. CDR3 DNA sequence: TGTGCCAGCAGCTTAGACAGGGCCAATGAGCAGTTCTTC. Its protein product is CASSLDRANEQFF. The full variable domain, in which reference TRBV7-2 and TRBJ2-1 provide the parts outside the CDR3, is GAGVSQSPSNKVTEKGKDVELRCDPISGHTALYWYRQSLGQGLEFLIYFQGNSAPDKSGLPSDRFSAERTGGSVSTLTIQRTQQEDSAVYLCASSLDRANEQFFGPGTRLTVL.

The genes are TRBV7-2 and TRBJ2-1, with D maybe TRBD1 (5 bases). V lost 4 bases to trimming and J lost 8 bases, with 9 bases between them. The CDR3 is 12 amino acids. Germline CDR1 is SGHTA and CDR2 is FQGNSA. CDR3 sequence (DNA): TGTGCCAGCAGCTCATGGGGCGATGAGCAGTTCTTC. This codes for CASSSWGDEQFF.

On this clone: The sample has other DNA sequences that encode this CDR3 too. The V call is TRBV12-3 or TRBV12-4, the J call TRBJ1-5, with D unresolved. The CDR3 runs to 12 residues. Trimming shortened V by 3 bases and J by 7 bases, and 7 bases separated the two germline ends. CDR3: CASSLLDQPQHF. For the CDR3, the DNA is TGTGCCAGCAGTTTGTTGGACCAGCCCCAGCATTTT.

CDR3 sequence (DNA): TGTGCCAGCAGTTACTCTTCCGTACGGGGTACGCAGTATTTT. Its translation is CASSYSSVRGTQYF. This sequence joins TRBV6-2 or TRBV6-3 and TRBJ2-3, with a tentative D call TRBD2 (5 bases). Trimming shortened V by 0 bases and J by 8 bases, and 12 bases separated the two germline ends. CDR3 length: 14 amino acids. The germline CDR1 and CDR2 sequences are MNHEY and SVGEGT.

This chain links TRBV20-1 with TRBJ1-2; D call uncertain. Between the trimmed V and J ends, which lost 3 bases and 5 bases, there was a span of 10 bases. The CDR3 is 12 amino acids. CDR1 DFQATT and CDR2 SNEGSKA come from the germline V gene (reference sequence). The CDR3 nucleotides read TGCAGTGCTAGTCCGGGATTTTATGGCTACACCTTC. Its protein product is CSASPGFYGYTF.

The chain is built from TRBV11-3 and TRBJ1-5; 12 nucleotides match TRBD1. The CDR3 runs 15 residues. Germline CDR1 SGHNT, CDR2 YENEEA. Trimming removed 5 bases from V and 5 bases from J; junction bases left unmatched: 4. CDR3 protein: CASSPRDRGHQPQHF. In DNA form, the CDR3 reads TGTGCCAGCAGCCCCCGGGACAGGGGGCATCAGCCCCAGCATTTT.

The gene calls are TRBV6-2 or TRBV6-3 and TRBJ2-1; no definite D call. Per the germline V gene, CDR1 is MNHEY and CDR2 is SVGEGT. Trimming left V 0 bases short and J 9 bases short, with 9 bases between. The CDR3 runs to 13 residues. CDR3 sequence (DNA): TGTGCCAGCAGTTACTCCACATGGGCTGAGCAGTTCTTC. Amino acids: CASSYSTWAEQFF.

The chain is built from TRBV23-1 and TRBJ1-1; D gene unclear. TRBV23-1 falls under the ORF class, with uncertain function. This CDR3 is built from 13 residues. The germline V and J ends were trimmed by 7 bases and 5 bases, with 14 bases remaining between them. The CDR3 DNA reads TGCGCCAGCACTCGGGGAGGAGGGACTGAAGCTTTCTTT. This codes for CASTRGGGTEAFF.